One T cell receptor beta chain is described in this entry. Its cognate antigen has yet to be identified. Base qualities were left out, and no much larger clone turns up one base away. The data stem from a study of shared clonotypes between healthy human individuals (dated by TCRdb to 2020 to 2022). In the study overall: A few men and two women, aged 18 to 49 years, made up the cohort. Per donor, three plates each were used for CD4 naive and CD4 memory, two for CD8 naive, and one for CD8 memory. Libraries were prepared and TCR repertoires were sequenced by different laboratories using diverse techniques, in order to increase sequencing depth and limit assay-specific biases. Each donor's leukapheresis produced roughly between roughly 0.9 and 9 billion PBMCs. Blood TCR repertoires of about five healthy adults were deeply sequenced to estimate repertoire size and the extent of clonotype sharing between individuals.

Here is what the overall study found, with its caveats: Clonotypes shared by all four sorted-subset donors showed higher generation probabilities than non-shared clonotypes. Only blood was sampled, and tissue TCR repertoires likely differ from those in blood. Incomplete sequencing was indicated by rarefaction of sorted-subset datasets, despite the large sequencing depth. Pairwise subsampling indicated that sequencing depth was expected to affect the degree of clonotype sharing among donors. Naive subsets generally had larger estimated clonotype richness than memory subsets did. Because the study included only a small number of donors, the genetic and exposure-history diversity represented was limited. About 5% of naive CD4, more than 3% of naive CD8, approximately 2% of memory CD4, and roughly 0.4% of memory CD8 clonotypes were shared across a few donors.

V is shortened by 2 bases, J by 8 bases, and the region joining them spans 16 bases. From the cysteine through the phenylalanine, the CDR3 covers 15 amino acids. Just CDR3 DNA is preserved here, 45 bases in frame from base 1. CDR1 and CDR2 are drawn from the germline V gene: KGHSH, LQKENI. Donors were healthy HIV-negative adults with no recently reported acute infections or vaccinations. All donors were Caucasian adults living in Nashville, Tennessee, USA. CD4+ T cells were enriched by magnetic negative selection; naive cells were then positively selected on CD45RA, and the negative fraction formed the memory subset. After blood collection by leukapheresis, PBMCs were isolated using Ficoll-Histopaque density gradient centrifugation and then cryopreserved in the vapor phase of liquid nitrogen. Analytical flow cytometry was used to check the purity and quantity of every magnetically sorted T cell population. Each sorted fraction had its genomic DNA isolated and then quantified by UV absorbance on a Nanodrop 2000c.

Using the deep immunoSEQ assay, multiplex PCR amplified TCR CDR3 regions from genomic DNA. For each cell subset, the extracted genomic DNA was distributed evenly across all wells of several immunoSEQ 96-well plates, and each plate served as one replicate. For sorted subsets, 150 to 250 ng of genomic DNA, equivalent to some 30,000 T cell genomes, went into each replicate PCR. Purified libraries were quantified with a Qubit 3.0 fluorometer, sized on a Bioanalyzer 2100, and re-quantified with the KAPA Library Quantification kit. Every immunoSEQ 96-well plate was sequenced on a separate single-read 150-cycle Illumina NextSeq 550 flow cell. Per the authors' processing: Because the immunoSEQ output held only junctional sequences and lacked quality scores, the filtering could not match the filtering applied to full-length reads. Sequences were annotated with PyIR, a Python wrapper for IgBLAST v1.9, and V/J genes and CDR3 were assigned using IMGT germline references. Any read was removed if the V/J assignment was weak (E-value above 1e-6), the CDR3 was missing, or the read contained stop codons, out-of-frame junctions, or ambiguous translated residues. A V3J clonotype was defined by an identical inferred V gene, J gene, and CDR3 amino acid sequence. The percentage overlap between two repertoires was calculated by dividing the number of shared unique clonotypes by the size of the smaller repertoire. Three approaches were used to assess repertoire richness: RTK rarefaction, the Chao1 estimator, and Recon v2.1 estimates of unobserved clonotypes. OLGA was used to compute generation probabilities for all TCRbeta clonotypes that the gDNA method yielded from a few donors. The immuneACCESS repertoire file appears here via TCRdb, limited to in-frame rearrangements. These files lack a portion of the clones; in checked studies, under half of the deficit traces to unresolved V genes, and the cause of the others is not known. From that table come the V and J calls and clone size; the DNA was used to work out D and trimming. The sample table lists about 960,000 clones, roughly 72% of them with a count of one. Of the sample, over 1.3% is held by the ten largest clones.

This TCR was recovered from a man between 18 and 35 years old in good health. The rearrangement joined TRBV18 to TRBJ2-4; 7 matching bases give a weak D call of TRBD1. Sequencing used memory CD4+ T cells sorted from blood. What this sample's cell subset or site label stands for: CD45RA-negative fraction. The CDR3 amino acid sequence is: CASSPAGGGQYIQYF. The DNA sequence follows: TGTGCCAGCTCACCAGCAGGGGGAGGTCAATACATTCAGTACTTC.